A single sample is the source of the 16 T cell receptor beta chains below, sequenced in a study of human T cells and chemical hapten exposure. TCRdb ran MiXCR on the 5' RACE reads and lists one entry per CDR3 protein. The table has 150,000 or so distinct CDR3 sequences, roughly 4.1% seen once; the top ten hold around 1.5%. RNA extraction used unfractionated whole blood as the source of total RNA. These receptors all come from a female donor in good health.

This clonotype was recorded many times. This chain joins TRBV6-1 and TRBJ1-5, with 9 nucleotides matching TRBD1. Per the germline V gene, CDR1 is MNHNS and CDR2 is SASEGT. This CDR3 region has 15 residues. The ends lost 5 bases at V and 3 bases at J; junction bases unmatched: 5. The CDR3, as DNA: TGTGCCAGCAGTCTCGGACAGGGGCCCAATCAGCCCCAGCATTTT. This codes for CASSLGQGPNQPQHF.

There are many counts of this clonotype. This chain uses TRBV25-1 with TRBJ1-1, with TRBD1 matching over 11 bases. Germline lookup yields CDR1 MGHDK and CDR2 SYGVNS. J was trimmed by 4 bases and V by 3 bases; bases with no gene match: 4. This CDR3 has 15 amino acids. CDR3 DNA sequence: TGTGCCAGCAGTGATTCCGGGACAGGGGGCACTGAAGCTTTCTTT. Protein: CASSDSGTGGTEAFF.

This clonotype appeared many times. The chain carries TRBV19 and TRBJ1-2; D ambiguous. With 7 bases removed from V and 5 bases from J, the gap between germline ends came to 14 bases. Germline CDR1 reads LNHDA; CDR2 reads SQIVND (reference sequence). The CDR3 runs to 13 residues. CDR3 in amino acids: CASIYPLVYGYTF. The CDR3 coding sequence is TGTGCCAGTATTTACCCCCTGGTTTATGGCTACACCTTC.

This clonotype was counted at least ten times. A much larger clone is a single base away; this may be a read error. V is TRBV12-3 or TRBV12-4 and J is TRBJ2-7, with TRBD1 matching 7 bases. V dropped 1 base and J dropped 2; count of bases not matched to a gene: 8. The CDR3 consists of 16 residues. The CDR3 bases are TGTGCCAGCAGTTTAGGGACAGGAGGTCCTCCCTACGAGCAGTACTTC. The encoded protein is CASSLGTGGPPYEQYF.

This clonotype appeared many times. The rearrangement joins TRBV27 to TRBJ2-3; 8 bases are shared with TRBD1. CDR1 is MNHEY, CDR2 SMNVEV, per germline (reference sequence). The CDR3 has 15 residues. The V segment lost 4 bases and the J segment 1 base; nucleotides outside the gene matches: 4. The CDR3 DNA is TGTGCCAGCAGTTCACCGGGACAGGGCACAGATACGCAGTATTTT. This translates into CASSSPGQGTDTQYF.

In its sample, this clonotype was seen many times. The V and J genes are TRBV6-6 and TRBJ1-2, with unresolved D. Trimming stripped 6 bases from V and 2 bases from J, with 7 bases between. The germline V gene has CDR1 MNHNY and CDR2 SVGAGI (reference sequence). The CDR3 loop spans 12 amino acids. In DNA form, the CDR3 reads TGTGCCAGCAGCCCTACAAACTATGGCTACACCTTC. It codes for CASSPTNYGYTF.

This clonotype has more than one count but fewer than ten. The V call is TRBV11-2, the J call TRBJ2-3; TRBD2 matches at 7 bases. Germline lookup yields CDR1 SGHAT and CDR2 FQNNGV. The CDR3 extends over 15 amino acids. Trimming took 5 bases from V and 1 from J; bases not matched to a gene: 6. CDR3 DNA sequence: TGTGCCAGCAGCGCCCGGACTAGTTGCACAGATACGCAGTATTTT. Encoded protein: CASSARTSCTDTQYF.

This clonotype was counted at least ten times. This sequence joins TRBV6-1 and TRBJ1-2; weak D call: TRBD1 (6 bases). The germline gives CDR1 MNHNS, CDR2 SASEGT. The CDR3 is made up of 15 amino acids. V was clipped by 0 bases and J by 3 bases, with 11 bases between them. The CDR3 coding sequence is TGTGCCAGCAGTGAAGCGCATTGGACAGACTATGGCTACACCTTC. Protein: CASSEAHWTDYGYTF.

This clonotype showed up many times. The chain combines TRBV18 with TRBJ1-5; D is possibly TRBD1 (5 bases). The CDR3 has 16 residues. In germline, CDR1 is KGHSH, CDR2 LQKENI. V was trimmed by 0 bases and J by 0 bases, leaving 9 bases between them. The CDR3 loop reads CASSPPWGGSNQPQHF. The CDR3 DNA sequence: TGTGCCAGCTCACCACCCTGGGGGGGTAGCAATCAGCCCCAGCATTTT. Using reference TRBV18 and TRBJ1-5 for the parts outside the CDR3, the full variable domain is NAGVMQNPRHLVRRRGQEARLRCSPMKGHSHVYWYRQLPEEGLKFMVYLQKENIIDESGMPKERFSAEFPKEGPSILRIQQVVRGDSAAYFCASSPPWGGSNQPQHFGDGTRLSIL.

This chain connects TRBV24-1 to TRBJ2-4, with D perhaps assigned TRBD1 or TRBD2 (6 bases each). The V gene's germline CDR1 is KGHDR and CDR2 SFDVKD. Trimming stripped 11 bases from V and 0 bases from J, with 19 bases between. CDR3 size: 16 residues. The CDR3 spells CAISSSGAKAKNIQYF. In DNA, the CDR3 is TGTGCCATCTCATCTTCGGGGGCGAAAGCCAAAAACATTCAGTACTTC.

In this sample, this clonotype turned up many times. V usage is TRBV20-1 and J usage is TRBJ1-5; no firm D call. Trimming took off 3 bases at V and 6 bases at J, with 15 bases between the two ends. The length of the CDR3 is 14 residues. Per the germline V gene, CDR1 is DFQATT and CDR2 is SNEGSKA (reference sequence). The CDR3, as DNA: TGCAGTGCTAGGTGGGGTTATGAGGGTCAGCCCCAGCATTTT. This gives the protein CSARWGYEGQPQHF.

This clonotype was detected ten times or more. The rearrangement joins TRBV2 to TRBJ2-7; tentatively, D is TRBD1 or TRBD2 (7 bases each). Trimming took off 8 bases at V and 4 bases at J, with 21 bases between the two ends. There are 15 residues in the CDR3. In germline, CDR1 is SNHLY, CDR2 FYNNEI. DNA of the CDR3: TGTGCCAGCGGGGGGGGGACAGAACTCGGTTACGAGCAGTACTTC. It codes for CASGGGTELGYEQYF.

This clonotype was recorded at least ten times. The CDR3 reads CASSLEPYLAKNIQYF. CDR3 nucleotides: TGTGCCAGCAGTTTAGAGCCGTATTTAGCCAAAAACATTCAGTACTTC. This chain joins TRBV12-3 or TRBV12-4 and TRBJ2-4; D unclear. The ends were cut back, 1 base at V and 0 bases at J, with 10 bases in the middle. The CDR3 has 16 amino acids.

The sample holds many counts of this clonotype. The CDR3 sequence is CASTYSGGRPGETQYF. DNA of the CDR3: TGTGCCAGCACGTATAGCGGGGGGCGGCCGGGTGAGACCCAGTACTTC. The chain has TRBV6-6 and TRBJ2-5, with 10 bases lining up with TRBD2. The CDR3 spans 16 residues. Trimming at V came to 7 bases and at J to 5 bases, leaving 13 bases not matched to a gene. The germline gives CDR1 MNHNY, CDR2 SVGAGI (reference sequence).

This clonotype was picked up many times. In DNA, the CDR3 is TGTGCCAGCAGTTACGAGGGGGGGGGATACAATGAGCAGTTCTTC. Protein product: CASSYEGGGYNEQFF. The chain uses TRBV6-2 or TRBV6-3 and TRBJ2-1, with D possibly matching TRBD2 (7 bases). This CDR3 is built from 15 residues. Germline V gene lookup returns CDR1 MNHEY and CDR2 SVGEGT. Trimming pared 2 bases from V and 4 bases from J, leaving 12 bases between.

In this sample, this clonotype turned up a few times. V is TRBV7-2 and J is TRBJ1-5; 8 nucleotides match TRBD1. CDR3 length: 15 amino acids. The germline CDR1 and CDR2 sequences are SGHTA and FQGNSA. V shed 0 bases and J 7 bases; nucleotides not matched to a gene: 5. The CDR3 region is CASSLAVQGAQPQHF. As DNA, the CDR3 is TGTGCCAGCAGCTTAGCGGTCCAGGGGGCGCAGCCCCAGCATTTT.